What follows is one T cell receptor (beta chain) and its context. This sample was taken from a study of T-cell reconstitution after alpha-beta-depleted transplantation in children. Unique molecular identifiers tagged the TCRbeta library. TCRdb re-called the PCR reads through MiXCR, storing one row per CDR3 protein. The data show some 500,000 distinct CDR3 sequences, roughly 18% seen once. This CDR3 is 16 amino acids long. CDR1 and CDR2 (germline): SGHRS, YFSETQ. V shed 4 bases and J 4 bases; nucleotides not matched to a gene: 13. The starting material was PBMCs from the stem cell graft donor, obtained from the stem cell graft. The TCR originated in a human donor who donated a stem cell graft to a child with acute lymphoblastic leukemia. The chain combines TRBV5-1 with TRBJ1-2; TRBD1 agrees at 7 bases. The CDR3 nucleotides are TGCGCCAGCAGCACCCAGGGGGGGGGCACCGGCTATGGCTACACCTTC. Amino acid sequence: CASSTQGGGTGYGYTF.